This T cell receptor (beta chain) was found in a study of early T cells in non-severe SARS-CoV-2 infection. Findings and caveats of the study: VDJdb-based annotation leaned toward anti-spike CD8 responses and missed private and CD4 specificities.

This clonotype occurred many times. Its cognate antigen is unknown. TCRdb redid the calling of the 5' RACE reads with MiXCR, one entry per CDR3 protein. The top ten hold about 9.4% of the sample, which has roughly 50,000 distinct CDR3 sequences, around 8% seen once. This receptor was identified in an adult who was a healthcare worker with PCR-confirmed SARS-CoV-2 infection or an uninfected control (not recorded which). Sequencing input: whole blood.

CDR3 nucleotides: TGCAGTGCCCCCCCTAGCGGGGAGGAGACCCAGTACTTC. Amino acid sequence: CSAPPSGEETQYF. The chain recombines TRBV20-1 with TRBJ2-5; 9 bases match TRBD2. J lost 5 bases, V lost 6 bases, and 7 bases had no gene match. This CDR3 comprises 13 residues. Per the germline V gene, CDR1 is DFQATT and CDR2 is SNEGSKA (reference sequence).